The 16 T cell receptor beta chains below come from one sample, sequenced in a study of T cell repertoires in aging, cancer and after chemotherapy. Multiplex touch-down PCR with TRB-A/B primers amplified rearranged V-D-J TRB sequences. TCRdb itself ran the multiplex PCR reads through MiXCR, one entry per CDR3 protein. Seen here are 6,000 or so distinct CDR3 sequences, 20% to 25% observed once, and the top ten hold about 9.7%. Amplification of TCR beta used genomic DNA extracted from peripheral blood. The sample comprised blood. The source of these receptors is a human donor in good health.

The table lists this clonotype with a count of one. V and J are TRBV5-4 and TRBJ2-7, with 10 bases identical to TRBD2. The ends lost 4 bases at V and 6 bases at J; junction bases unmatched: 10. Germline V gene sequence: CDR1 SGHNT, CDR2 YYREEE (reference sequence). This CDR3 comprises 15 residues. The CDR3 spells CASSVSGGIGSEQYF. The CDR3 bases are TGTGCCAGCAGCGTTAGCGGGGGGATCGGATCCGAGCAGTACTTC. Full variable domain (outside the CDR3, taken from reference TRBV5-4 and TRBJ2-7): ETGVTQSPTHLIKTRGQQVTLRCSSQSGHNTVSWYQQALGQGPQFIFQYYREEENGRGNFPPRFSGLQFPNYSSELNVNALELDDSALYLCASSVSGGIGSEQYFGPGTRLTVT.

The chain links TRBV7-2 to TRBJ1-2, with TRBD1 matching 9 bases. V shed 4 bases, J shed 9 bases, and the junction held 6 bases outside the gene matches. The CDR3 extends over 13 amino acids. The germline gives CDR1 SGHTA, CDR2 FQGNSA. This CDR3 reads CASSWGQGDSYTF. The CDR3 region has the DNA TGTGCCAGCAGCTGGGGACAGGGTGATAGCTACACCTTC.

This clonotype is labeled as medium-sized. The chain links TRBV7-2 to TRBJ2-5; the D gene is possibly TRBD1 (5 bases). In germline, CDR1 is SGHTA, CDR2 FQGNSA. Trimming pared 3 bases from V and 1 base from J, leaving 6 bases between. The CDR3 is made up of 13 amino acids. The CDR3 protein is CASSFDSQETQYF. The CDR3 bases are TGTGCCAGCAGCTTTGACAGCCAAGAGACCCAGTACTTC.

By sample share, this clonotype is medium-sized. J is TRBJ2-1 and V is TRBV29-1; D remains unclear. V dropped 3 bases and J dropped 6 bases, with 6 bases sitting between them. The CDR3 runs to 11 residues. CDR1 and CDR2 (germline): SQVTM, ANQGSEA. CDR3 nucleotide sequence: TGCAGCGTTGAGCAGGTCAATGAGCAGTTCTTC. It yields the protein CSVEQVNEQFF.

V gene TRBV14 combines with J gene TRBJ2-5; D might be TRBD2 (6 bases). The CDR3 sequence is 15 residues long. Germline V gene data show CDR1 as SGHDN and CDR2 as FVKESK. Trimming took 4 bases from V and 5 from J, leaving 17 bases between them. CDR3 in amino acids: CASSPQEGMWETQYF. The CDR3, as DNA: TGTGCCAGCAGCCCACAGGAGGGTATGTGGGAGACCCAGTACTTC.

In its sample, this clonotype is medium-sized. CDR3 region: CASSLGPGKENTEAFF. In DNA form, the CDR3 reads TGTGCCAGCAGCTTAGGGCCAGGGAAGGAGAACACTGAAGCTTTCTTT. This sequence joins TRBV7-9 and TRBJ1-1, with D tentatively TRBD1 (5 bases). Trimming removed 1 base at V and 1 base at J, with 13 bases between. The CDR3 has 16 amino acids. Germline V gives CDR1 SEHNR, CDR2 FQNEAQ (reference sequence).

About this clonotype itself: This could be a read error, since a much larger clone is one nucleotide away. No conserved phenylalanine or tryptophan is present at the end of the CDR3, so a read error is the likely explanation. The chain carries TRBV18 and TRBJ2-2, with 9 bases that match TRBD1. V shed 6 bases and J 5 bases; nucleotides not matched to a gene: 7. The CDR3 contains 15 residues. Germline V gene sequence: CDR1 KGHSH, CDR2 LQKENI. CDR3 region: CASSSGGTGTGELFS. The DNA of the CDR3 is TGTGCCAGCTCGTCCGGGGGGACAGGGACCGGGGAGCTGTTTTCT.

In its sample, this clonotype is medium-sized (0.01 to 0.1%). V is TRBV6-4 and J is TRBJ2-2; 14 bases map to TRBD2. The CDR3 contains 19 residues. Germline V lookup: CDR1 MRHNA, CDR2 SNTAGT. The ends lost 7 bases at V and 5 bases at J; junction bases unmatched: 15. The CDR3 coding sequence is TGTGCCAGCACCTTGACTAGCGGGAGGGCCGAGGTTGGGACCGGGGAGCTGTTTTTT. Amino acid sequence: CASTLTSGRAEVGTGELFF.

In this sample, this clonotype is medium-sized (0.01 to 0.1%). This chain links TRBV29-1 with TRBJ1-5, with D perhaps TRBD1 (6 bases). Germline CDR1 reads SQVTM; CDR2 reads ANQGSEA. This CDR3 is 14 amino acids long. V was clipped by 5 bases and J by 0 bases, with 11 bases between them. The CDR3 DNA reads TGCAGCGTTACGGACAGTAATAGCAATCAGCCCCAGCATTTT. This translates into CSVTDSNSNQPQHF.

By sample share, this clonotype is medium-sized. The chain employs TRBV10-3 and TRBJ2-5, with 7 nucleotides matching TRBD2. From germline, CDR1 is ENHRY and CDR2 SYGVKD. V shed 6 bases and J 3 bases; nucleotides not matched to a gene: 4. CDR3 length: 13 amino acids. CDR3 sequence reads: CAISPLAEETQYF. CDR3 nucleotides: TGTGCCATCAGCCCGCTAGCGGAAGAGACCCAGTACTTC.

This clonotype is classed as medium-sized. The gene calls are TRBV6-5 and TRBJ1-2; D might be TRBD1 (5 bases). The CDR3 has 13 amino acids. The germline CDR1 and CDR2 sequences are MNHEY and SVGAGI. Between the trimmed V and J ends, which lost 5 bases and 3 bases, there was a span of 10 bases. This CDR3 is CASSDTGDYGYTF. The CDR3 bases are TGTGCCAGCAGTGACACGGGGGACTATGGCTACACCTTC.

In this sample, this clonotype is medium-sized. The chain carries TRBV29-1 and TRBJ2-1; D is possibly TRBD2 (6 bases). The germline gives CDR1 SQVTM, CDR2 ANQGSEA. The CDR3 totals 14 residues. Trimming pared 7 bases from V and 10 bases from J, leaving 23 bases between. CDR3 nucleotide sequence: TGCAGCGCCCAAGGGAGGAGGTCCCCTAGGGAGCAGTTCTTC. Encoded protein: CSAQGRRSPREQFF.

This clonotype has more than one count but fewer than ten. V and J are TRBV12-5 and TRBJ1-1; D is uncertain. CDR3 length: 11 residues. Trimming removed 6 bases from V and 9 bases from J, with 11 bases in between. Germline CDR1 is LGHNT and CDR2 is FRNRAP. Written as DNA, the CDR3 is TGTGCTAGTGGAGATTGGCGTAAAGCTTTCTTT. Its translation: CASGDWRKAFF.

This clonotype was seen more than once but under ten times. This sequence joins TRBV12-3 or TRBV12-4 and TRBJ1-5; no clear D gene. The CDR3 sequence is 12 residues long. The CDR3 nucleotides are TGTGCTAGTGGTTTTGCTTCCTCGGCCCAGCATTTT. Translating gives CASGFASSAQHF.

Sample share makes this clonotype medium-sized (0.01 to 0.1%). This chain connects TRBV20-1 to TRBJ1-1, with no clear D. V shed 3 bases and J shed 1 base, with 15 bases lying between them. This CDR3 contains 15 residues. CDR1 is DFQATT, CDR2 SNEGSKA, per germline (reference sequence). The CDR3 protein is CSARRTLSGNTEAFF. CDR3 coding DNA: TGCAGTGCTAGGAGGACCCTCTCGGGGAACACTGAAGCTTTCTTT.

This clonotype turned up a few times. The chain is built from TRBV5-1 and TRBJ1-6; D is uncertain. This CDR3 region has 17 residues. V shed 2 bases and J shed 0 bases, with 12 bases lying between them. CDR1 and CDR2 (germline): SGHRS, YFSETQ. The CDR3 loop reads CASSFGPESSYNSPLHF. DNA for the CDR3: TGCGCCAGCAGCTTTGGCCCGGAGAGCTCCTATAATTCACCCCTCCACTTT.